The 32 T cell receptor beta chains reported below all come from one sample, sequenced in a study of blood T cell repertoires in COVID-19. The repertoire was sequenced with immunoSEQ multiplex PCR; TCRdb's copy has only in-frame clones and lacks some. The sample carries approximately 230,000 clones, about 88% recorded once. Material: peripheral blood. Source of these receptors: a woman aged 40 to 49 who had recovered from COVID-19.

The rearrangement links TRBV7-9 to TRBJ2-7; 7 bases are a match to TRBD1. Germline trimming cut 3 bases from V and 2 bases from J; bases unmatched to any gene: 4. The V gene's germline CDR1 is SEHNR and CDR2 FQNEAQ (reference sequence). This CDR3 has 14 amino acids. The chain's CDR3 is CASSFRDSPYEQYF. The CDR3 coding sequence is TGTGCCAGCAGCTTCCGGGACAGTCCCTACGAGCAGTACTTC.

The CDR3 is CASSLGPRGTGELFF. CDR3 DNA: TGTGCCAGCAGCTTGGGCCCCCGGGGCACCGGGGAGCTGTTTTTT. The genes are TRBV5-6 and TRBJ2-2, with D perhaps TRBD2 (5 bases). The CDR3 sequence is 15 residues long. V dropped 0 bases and J dropped 4 bases, with 10 bases sitting between them. The V gene's germline CDR1 is SGHDT and CDR2 YYEEEE.

This chain connects TRBV19 to TRBJ2-3; 9 bases are a match to TRBD2. Losses at the gene ends were 1 base for V and 4 bases for J; bases not matched to a gene: 6. This CDR3 spans 16 amino acids. CDR1 is LNHDA and CDR2 is SQIVND in the germline V gene (reference sequence). CDR3 in DNA: TGTGCCAGTAGTATAGGGGGACTAGCTTCCCCAGATACGCAGTATTTT. Translating it yields CASSIGGLASPDTQYF.

The genes are TRBV21-1 and TRBJ2-2; TRBD1, as called in the table, went unchecked against the DNA. TRBV21-1 is tagged as a pseudogene. This CDR3 is built from 18 residues. Written as DNA, the CDR3 is TGTGCCAGCAGCAGGACGACGGGCAGGGGGATTATCACCGGGGAGCTGTTTTTT. The encoded protein is CASSRTTGRGIITGELFF.

This rearrangement joins TRBV7-9 to TRBJ2-7, with D unresolved. Germline V gene sequence: CDR1 SEHNR, CDR2 FQNEAQ (reference sequence). The V gene lost 5 bases and the J gene lost 1 base, with 18 bases spanning the gap. The CDR3 length is 16 residues. CDR3 residues: CASSRPSSLQSYEQYF. For the CDR3, the DNA is TGTGCCAGCAGCCGCCCCTCAAGTCTCCAGTCCTACGAGCAGTACTTC. The full variable domain, with the rest looked up from reference TRBV7-9 and TRBJ2-7, is DTGVSQNPRHKITKRGQNVTFRCDPISEHNRLYWYRQTLGQGPEFLTYFQNEAQLEKSRLLSDRFSAERPKGSFSTLEIQRTEQGDSAMYLCASSRPSSLQSYEQYFGPGTRLTVT.

The chain couples TRBV7-2 to TRBJ2-1, with TRBD2 matching 12 bases. This CDR3 has 15 residues. Per the germline V gene, CDR1 is SGHTA and CDR2 is FQGNSA. The junction had 8 bases not matched to a gene; V was cut back by 5 bases and J by 9 bases. CDR3 in amino acids: CASSTASGRAGEQFF. DNA for the CDR3: TGTGCCAGCAGCACAGCTAGCGGGAGGGCCGGTGAGCAGTTCTTC.

The chain links TRBV18 to TRBJ2-5, with D tentatively TRBD1 (6 bases). Germline CDR1 reads KGHSH; CDR2 reads LQKENI. The CDR3 consists of 14 residues. The V end was cut by 3 bases, the J end by 5 bases, with 13 bases between. CDR3 nucleotide sequence: TGTGCCAGCTCACCGACAGGATTCGGGGAGACCCAGTACTTC. Its protein product is CASSPTGFGETQYF.

This rearrangement joins TRBV5-6 to TRBJ2-1; TRBD1 agrees at 7 bases. Per the germline V gene, CDR1 is SGHDT and CDR2 is YYEEEE. V lost 6 bases to trimming and J lost 6 bases; unmatched junction nucleotides: 15. The CDR3 has 16 amino acids. CDR3 residues: CASNRQGQHSFNEQFF. The CDR3 DNA reads TGTGCCAGCAACCGACAGGGCCAACATTCGTTCAATGAGCAGTTCTTC. Drawing the rest from reference TRBV5-6 and TRBJ2-1, the complete variable domain is DAGVTQSPTHLIKTRGQQVTLRCSPKSGHDTVSWYQQALGQGPQFIFQYYEEEERQRGNFPDRFSGHQFPNYSSELNVNALLLGDSALYLCASNRQGQHSFNEQFFGPGTRLTVL.

The gene calls are TRBV9 and TRBJ2-1; 7 bases align to TRBD1. The CDR3 is 15 residues long. Germline V lookup: CDR1 SGDLS, CDR2 YYNGEE. Unmatched junction bases numbered 4, after V lost 4 bases and J lost 0 bases. The DNA of the CDR3 is TGTGCCAGCAGCCCCCGGGACAGCTCCTACAATGAGCAGTTCTTC. Its protein product is CASSPRDSSYNEQFF.

The chain joins TRBV18 to TRBJ2-7, with 9 bases matching TRBD1. The CDR3 sequence is 15 residues long. The V gene end was trimmed by 3 bases and the J gene end by 1 base; junction bases not matched to a gene: 4. CDR1 KGHSH and CDR2 LQKENI come from the germline V gene. The CDR3 here is CASSPSGTGSYEQYF. The DNA for the CDR3 is TGTGCCAGCTCACCTTCAGGGACAGGGTCCTACGAGCAGTACTTC.

The V gene is TRBV7-2, the J gene TRBJ2-7, with 8 positions matching TRBD1. The CDR3 is 17 amino acids. Germline assignment: CDR1 SGHTA and CDR2 FQGNSA. Losses at the gene ends were 3 bases for V and 4 bases for J; bases not matched to a gene: 14. CDR3 region: CASSFDGPGGLRYEQYF. CDR3 nucleotides: TGTGCCAGCAGCTTCGACGGACCAGGGGGCTTGAGGTACGAGCAGTACTTC.

This rearrangement joins TRBV7-9 to TRBJ2-7; D gene uncertain. Germline assignment: CDR1 SEHNR and CDR2 FQNEAQ (reference sequence). Between the trimmed V and J ends, which lost 1 base and 2 bases, there was a span of 6 bases. The CDR3 has 13 residues. In DNA, the CDR3 is TGTGCCAGCAGCTTAGACACCCCCTACGAGCAGTACTTC. Translating it yields CASSLDTPYEQYF.

This chain uses TRBV9 with TRBJ2-1; possibly TRBD1 for D (6 bases). The V and J ends lost 0 bases and 6 bases respectively, with 10 bases between them. Germline V gives CDR1 SGDLS, CDR2 YYNGEE. The CDR3 sequence is 14 residues long. The CDR3 DNA is TGTGCCAGCAGCGTAGAAGGACAGTTCAATGAGCAGTTCTTC. As protein: CASSVEGQFNEQFF. The whole variable domain, filled in from reference TRBV9 and TRBJ2-1, reads DSGVTQTPKHLITATGQRVTLRCSPRSGDLSVYWYQQSLDQGLQFLIQYYNGEERAKGNILERFSAQQFPDLHSELNLSSLELGDSALYFCASSVEGQFNEQFFGPGTRLTVL.

This chain joins TRBV4-3 and TRBJ2-1; 11 bases match TRBD2. From germline, CDR1 is LGHNA and CDR2 YSLEER. The ends lost 4 bases at V and 4 bases at J; junction bases unmatched: 3. This CDR3 has 15 residues. This chain's CDR3 is CASSLLAGGYNEQFF. CDR3 DNA: TGCGCCAGCAGCCTCCTAGCGGGAGGATACAATGAGCAGTTCTTC.

On this clone itself: Additional DNA sequences in this sample encode the identical CDR3. This rearrangement joins TRBV19 to TRBJ2-7, with TRBD1 as a possible D gene (6 bases). Germline V lookup: CDR1 LNHDA, CDR2 SQIVND (reference sequence). V lost 2 bases and J 0 bases, leaving 8 bases between the germline ends. The CDR3 is 14 amino acids. CDR3 nucleotide sequence: TGTGCCAGTAGTATAACAGGGATCTCCTACGAGCAGTACTTC. Translated, it gives CASSITGISYEQYF.

The sample holds one count of this clone. The chain is built from TRBV2 and TRBJ1-3; D is uncertain. V gave up 5 bases and J gave up 0 bases, with 8 bases separating them. The CDR3 runs 14 residues. CDR1 SNHLY and CDR2 FYNNEI come from the germline V gene. This chain's CDR3 is CASSSPGSGNTIYF. The DNA for the CDR3 is TGTGCCAGCAGTTCTCCGGGCTCTGGAAACACCATATATTTT.

The chain carries TRBV19 and TRBJ1-4, with D unresolved. The CDR3 contains 15 residues. CDR1 is LNHDA and CDR2 is SQIVND in the germline V gene (reference sequence). Trimming left V 0 bases short and J 2 bases short, with 7 bases between. In DNA form, the CDR3 reads TGTGCCAGTAGTATAGATCTATCGACTAATGAAAAACTGTTTTTT. It codes for CASSIDLSTNEKLFF.

The chain employs TRBV4-1 and TRBJ2-4; 16 nucleotides line up with TRBD2. V was clipped by 2 bases and J by 1 base; unmatched bases: 8. The CDR3 totals 20 residues. CDR1 is MGHRA, CDR2 YSYEKL, per germline. DNA of the CDR3: TGCGCCAGCAGCCAAACTCCGGGACTAGCGGGAGGGCGGGCCAAAAACATTCAGTACTTC. It translates to CASSQTPGLAGGRAKNIQYF.

This chain joins TRBV9 and TRBJ2-1; tentatively, D is TRBD2 (5 bases). The CDR3 runs to 17 residues. Trimming took 4 bases from V and 7 from J, leaving 24 bases between them. Germline V CDR1 and CDR2: SGDLS, YYNGEE. This CDR3 reads CASSPVQPLGFENEQFF. The CDR3 DNA follows: TGTGCCAGCAGCCCCGTCCAGCCACTAGGTTTCGAAAATGAGCAGTTCTTC.

DNA of the CDR3: TGCGCCAGCAGCTTGGGGACAGGGGGAGGCAATCAGCCCCAGCATTTT. Protein sequence: CASSLGTGGGNQPQHF. V gene TRBV5-1 combines with J gene TRBJ1-5; 10 nucleotides match TRBD1. This CDR3 comprises 16 residues. The germline gives CDR1 SGHRS, CDR2 YFSETQ. The ends lost 0 bases at V and 2 bases at J; junction bases unmatched: 2.

V is TRBV6-1 and J is TRBJ1-4; 8 bases are shared with TRBD1. The CDR3 runs 17 residues. The germline CDR1 and CDR2 sequences are MNHNS and SASEGT. V lost 3 bases to trimming and J lost 1 base; unmatched junction nucleotides: 7. Here the CDR3 reads CASSDRQGYGTNEKLFF. CDR3 DNA: TGTGCCAGCAGTGACCGACAGGGGTACGGAACTAATGAAAAACTGTTTTTT.

V gene TRBV7-2 combines with J gene TRBJ1-3, with D perhaps TRBD1 (5 bases). Per the germline V gene, CDR1 is SGHTA and CDR2 is FQGNSA. The V and J ends lost 1 base and 1 base respectively, with 11 bases between them. The CDR3 has 16 amino acids. CDR3 amino acids: CASSLDTGGSGNTIYF. The CDR3 region has the DNA TGTGCCAGCAGCTTAGACACGGGGGGTTCTGGAAACACCATATATTTT.

The genes are TRBV4-2 and TRBJ2-1; TRBD2 agrees at 13 bases. This CDR3 spans 15 amino acids. V shed 4 bases, J shed 9 bases, and the junction held 6 bases outside the gene matches. Germline V lookup: CDR1 LGHNA, CDR2 YNFKEQ. The CDR3 region has the DNA TGTGCCAGCAGCCCCGAACTAGCGGGAGGGATTGAGCAGTTCTTC. It encodes CASSPELAGGIEQFF.

The CDR3 bases are TGTGCCAGCAGCAACGACAGGGTCCACGAGCAGTACTTC. Translating gives CASSNDRVHEQYF. This chain connects TRBV11-1 to TRBJ2-7; TRBD1 agrees at 7 bases. The germline gives CDR1 SGHAT, CDR2 FQDESV (reference sequence). The CDR3 has 13 amino acids. Unmatched junction bases numbered 6, after V lost 5 bases and J lost 5 bases.

V is TRBV14 and J is TRBJ1-2, with a possible D match to TRBD1 (6 bases). The CDR3 loop spans 16 amino acids. V was pared by 4 bases and J by 4 bases, with 19 bases between. Germline CDR1 is SGHDN and CDR2 is FVKESK. The CDR3 DNA reads as TGTGCCAGCAGCCCGGGGGGGCGGGCCCTCCGCTATGGCTACACCTTC. This sequence encodes CASSPGGRALRYGYTF.

V usage is TRBV7-2 and J usage is TRBJ2-7, with 7 bases lining up with TRBD1. Germline lookup yields CDR1 SGHTA and CDR2 FQGNSA. Trimming cost V 3 bases and J 5 bases; bases outside gene matches: 7. This CDR3 contains 14 residues. For the CDR3, the DNA is TGTGCCAGCAGCTTTTGGGCAGGGGGAAACGAGCAGTACTTC. Translation: CASSFWAGGNEQYF.

The chain has TRBV19 and TRBJ2-5, with 9 bases fitting TRBD1. Losses at the gene ends were 3 bases for V and 3 bases for J; bases not matched to a gene: 2. The CDR3 is 14 residues long. CDR1 LNHDA and CDR2 SQIVND come from the germline V gene (reference sequence). CDR3 DNA sequence: TGTGCCAGTAGTATCGACAGGGGGGAAGAGACCCAGTACTTC. The encoded protein is CASSIDRGEETQYF.

This clone is a singleton in its sample. This chain joins TRBV5-4 and TRBJ2-5, with 8 nucleotides matching TRBD1. Unmatched junction bases numbered 6, after V lost 0 bases and J lost 5 bases. Germline V CDR1 and CDR2: SGHNT, YYREEE (reference sequence). This CDR3 region has 15 residues. The CDR3 spells CASSLDQGAGETQYF. DNA of the CDR3: TGTGCCAGCAGCTTGGACCAGGGGGCCGGGGAGACCCAGTACTTC.

The CDR3 reads CASSLQGTMTEAFF. The DNA for the CDR3 is TGTGCCAGCAGCCTACAGGGGACGATGACTGAAGCTTTCTTT. The chain combines TRBV2 with TRBJ1-1; 7 bases match TRBD1. The ends lost 6 bases at V and 5 bases at J; junction bases unmatched: 9. The CDR3 is made up of 14 amino acids. Germline CDR1 SNHLY, CDR2 FYNNEI.

This clone showed up just a few times. This chain joins TRBV19 and TRBJ2-4, with 12 bases aligning to TRBD2. Germline V gene lookup returns CDR1 LNHDA and CDR2 SQIVND (reference sequence). Trimming at V came to 4 bases and at J to 0 bases, leaving 1 base not matched to a gene. The CDR3 has 16 residues. The DNA for the CDR3 is TGTGCCAGTAGTAGACTAGCGGGAGTAGCCAAAAACATTCAGTACTTC. Protein product: CASSRLAGVAKNIQYF. Looking up the rest from reference TRBV19 and TRBJ2-4 gives the full variable domain: DGGITQSPKYLFRKEGQNVTLSCEQNLNHDAMYWYRQDPGQGLRLIYYSQIVNDFQKGDIAEGYSVSREKKESFPLTVTSAQKNPTAFYLCASSRLAGVAKNIQYFGAGTRLSVL.

The chain links TRBV6-5 to TRBJ1-1; 12 nucleotides align to TRBD1. Trimming cost V 6 bases and J 11 bases; bases outside gene matches: 10. The CDR3 is made up of 14 amino acids. Germline values: CDR1 MNHEY, CDR2 SVGAGI. The DNA of the CDR3 is TGTGCCAGCAGGAGGGACAGGGGGCCAGCCGGGGCTTTCTTT. Translated, it gives CASRRDRGPAGAFF.

The V call is TRBV19, the J call TRBJ2-3; the match to TRBD2 covers 13 bases. J was trimmed by 4 bases and V by 4 bases; bases with no gene match: 5. This CDR3 region has 16 residues. Germline CDR1 and CDR2: LNHDA and SQIVND (reference sequence). CDR3: CASSTRTSGSADTQYF. The CDR3, as DNA: TGTGCCAGTAGTACCCGGACTAGCGGGAGTGCAGATACGCAGTATTTT.